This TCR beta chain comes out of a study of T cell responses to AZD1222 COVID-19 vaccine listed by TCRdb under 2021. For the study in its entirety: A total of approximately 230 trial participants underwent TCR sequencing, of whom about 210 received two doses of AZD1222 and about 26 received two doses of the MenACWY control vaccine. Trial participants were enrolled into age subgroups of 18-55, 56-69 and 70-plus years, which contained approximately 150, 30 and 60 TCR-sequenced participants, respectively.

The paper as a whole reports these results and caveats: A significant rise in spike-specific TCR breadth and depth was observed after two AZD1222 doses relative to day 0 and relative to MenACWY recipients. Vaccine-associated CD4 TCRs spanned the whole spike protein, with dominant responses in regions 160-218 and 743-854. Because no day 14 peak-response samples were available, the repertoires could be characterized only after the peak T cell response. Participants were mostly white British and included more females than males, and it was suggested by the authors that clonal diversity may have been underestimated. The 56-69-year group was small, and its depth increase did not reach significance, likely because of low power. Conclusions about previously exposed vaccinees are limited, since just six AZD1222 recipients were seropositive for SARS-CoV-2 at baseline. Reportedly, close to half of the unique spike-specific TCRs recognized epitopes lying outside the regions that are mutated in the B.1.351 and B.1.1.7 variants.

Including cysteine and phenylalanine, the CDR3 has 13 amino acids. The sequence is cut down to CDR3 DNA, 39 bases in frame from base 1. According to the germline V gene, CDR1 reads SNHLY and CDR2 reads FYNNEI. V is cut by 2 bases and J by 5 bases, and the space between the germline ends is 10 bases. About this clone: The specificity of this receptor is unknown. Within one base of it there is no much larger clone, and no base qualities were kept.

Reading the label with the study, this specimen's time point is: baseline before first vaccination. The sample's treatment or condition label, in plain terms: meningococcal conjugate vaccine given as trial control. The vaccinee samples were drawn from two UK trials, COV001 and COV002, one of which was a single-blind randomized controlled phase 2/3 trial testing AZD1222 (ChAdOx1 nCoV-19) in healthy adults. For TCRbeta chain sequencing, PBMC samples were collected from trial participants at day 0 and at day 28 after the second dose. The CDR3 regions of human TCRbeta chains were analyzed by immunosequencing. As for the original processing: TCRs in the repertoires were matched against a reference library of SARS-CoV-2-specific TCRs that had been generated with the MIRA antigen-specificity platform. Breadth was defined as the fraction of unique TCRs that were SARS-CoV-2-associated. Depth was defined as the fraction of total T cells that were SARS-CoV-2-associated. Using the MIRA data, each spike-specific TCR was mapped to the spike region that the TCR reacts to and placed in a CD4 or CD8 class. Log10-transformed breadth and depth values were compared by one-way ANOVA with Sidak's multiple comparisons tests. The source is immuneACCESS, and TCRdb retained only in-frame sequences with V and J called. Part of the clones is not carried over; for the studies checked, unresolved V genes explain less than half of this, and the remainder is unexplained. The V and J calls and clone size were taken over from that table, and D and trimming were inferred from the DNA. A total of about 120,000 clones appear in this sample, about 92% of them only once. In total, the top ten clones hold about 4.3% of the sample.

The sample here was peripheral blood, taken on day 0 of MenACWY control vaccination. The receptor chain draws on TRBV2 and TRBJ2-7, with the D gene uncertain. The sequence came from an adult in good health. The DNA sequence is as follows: TGTGCCAGCAGTGAATTTCGAGGAGACGAGCAGTACTTC. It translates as CASSEFRGDEQYF.